Listed below are T cell receptor beta chains from one sample, sequenced in a study of blood T cell repertoires in COVID-19. TCRdb's copy holds only in-frame clones and misses some; the assay was immunoSEQ multiplex PCR. The sample contains roughly 250,000 clones, 75% to 90% of which appear only once. Material for sequencing was PBMCs or T cells enriched from blood (not recorded which). The receptors come from a woman aged 40 to 49 with acute COVID-19. CDR3s include the opening cysteine and the closing phenylalanine or tryptophan. Fields, in order: clone size, J gene, V gene, D gene, CDR3 DNA, CDR3 protein. A D gene is named only where the DNA matches it firmly. Clone sizes are given selectively: once, few, many, or a class where the clone is expanded.

- TRBJ1-2 TRBV7-9 - TGTGCCAGCAGCTCGACAGGCAACTATGGCTACACCTTC CASSSTGNYGYTF
few TRBJ1-1 TRBV18 - TGTGCCAGCTCACCAGTAGCAGGATCAGGGACTGAAGCTTTCTTT CASSPVAGSGTEAFF
- TRBJ1-1 TRBV2 - TGTGCCAGCATTAAAGGACACGCGAACACTGAAGCTTTCTTT CASIKGHANTEAFF
- TRBJ2-7 TRBV7-2 TRBD1 TGTGCCAGCAGCGAATCAGGGGGAAACGAGCAGTACTTC CASSESGGNEQYF
few TRBJ2-3 TRBV11-2 TRBD2 TGTGCCAGCAGCGCTAGCGGGAGGGCTTTCGGAGATACGCAGTATTTT CASSASGRAFGDTQYF
- TRBJ2-5 TRBV15 TRBD1 TGTGCCACCAGCAGACCCGGGACAGACGATCAAGAGACCCAGTACTTC CATSRPGTDDQETQYF
- TRBJ1-4 TRBV14 - TGTGCCAGCAGCCACCGGGGGAGGACTAATGAAAAACTGTTTTTT CASSHRGRTNEKLFF
- TRBJ1-1 TRBV6-5 TRBD1 TGTGCCAGCTACAGGGGGCAGGGATTTGAAGCTTTCTTT CASYRGQGFEAFF
- TRBJ2-7 TRBV27 - TGTGCCAGCAGTTTACCCGGAGGGATTGGCGAGCAGTACTTC CASSLPGGIGEQYF
- TRBJ2-4 TRBV2 - TGTGCCAGCAGGGAGGGAAAAAACATTCAGTACTTC CASREGKNIQYF
- TRBJ1-6 TRBV10-1 - TGCGCCAGCAGTGAACTGCGGGGACTTGGATCACCCCTCCACTTT CASSELRGLGSPLHF
- TRBJ1-4 TRBV4-2 TRBD1 TGTGCCAGCAGCCAGGAAGGGGGCGCAGAGGAAAAACTGTTTTTT CASSQEGGAEEKLFF
- TRBJ1-5 TRBV3-1/TRBV3-2 TRBD1 TGTGCCAGCAGCCAGGGGGCAGGGGGCTTCGATCAGCCCCAGCATTTT CASSQGAGGFDQPQHF
- TRBJ2-1 TRBV20-1 - TGCAGTGCTAGTAGGAGTACCTACAATGAGCAGTTCTTC CSASRSTYNEQFF
- TRBJ1-4 TRBV2 TRBD1 TGTGCCAGCAGCCCGGACAGGGCGGGGGATGAAAAACTGTTTTTT CASSPDRAGDEKLFF
few TRBJ2-1 TRBV7-6 - TGTGCCAGCAGCTTAGGTTCGTCGGGAACTCACAATGAGCAGTTCTTC CASSLGSSGTHNEQFF
- TRBJ1-1 TRBV7-8 TRBD1 TGTGCCAGCAGCCTACCGACAGGGGGCAACAGGAACACTGAAGCTTTCTTT CASSLPTGGNRNTEAFF
- TRBJ2-7 TRBV15 - TGTGCCACCAGCAGACCCAGGGCCTACGAGCAGTACTTC CATSRPRAYEQYF
- TRBJ2-7 TRBV7-3 TRBD2 TGTGCCAGCAGCTTAGCGGGAGATCGCGAGCAGTACTTC CASSLAGDREQYF
- TRBJ2-7 TRBV30 TRBD1 TGTGCCTGGGGTGACAGGGGGAACTTCTACGAGCAGTACTTC CAWGDRGNFYEQYF
- TRBJ2-2 TRBV11-2 TRBD2 TGTGCCAGCAGCTCCGGACTAGCGGGAGGCTCGGACACCGGGGAGCTGTTTTTT CASSSGLAGGSDTGELFF
- TRBJ2-7 TRBV11-3 - TGTGCCAGCAGCTCAAACCTGCGCTACGAGCAGTACTTC CASSSNLRYEQYF
few TRBJ2-1 TRBV7-8 TRBD2 TGTGCCAGCAGCCCCTGGGGCGGGAGGTACAATGAGCAGTTCTTC CASSPWGGRYNEQFF
few TRBJ2-3 TRBV10-1 - TGCGACAACAAAAAGAGCGACACAGATACGCAGTATTTT CDNKKSDTDTQYF
- TRBJ2-1 TRBV7-9 - TGTGCCACCCAGACAGGCCTCTACAATGAGCAGTTCTTC CATQTGLYNEQFF
- TRBJ1-1 TRBV6-5 TRBD1 TGTGCCAGCAGTTACGGGACAGAGGTAATTGAAGCTTTCTTT CASSYGTEVIEAFF
- TRBJ1-2 TRBV11-2 - TGTGCCAGCAGCTTACCTGGACTAGAGGGCTACACCTTC CASSLPGLEGYTF
- TRBJ2-7 TRBV6-6 - TGTGCCAGCATCTTTAATCAGGACAGAGCCTACGAGCAGTACTTC CASIFNQDRAYEQYF
- TRBJ2-1 TRBV7-7 - TGTGCTAGCAGCTTAAGCGCCTACAATGAGCAGTTCTTC CASSLSAYNEQFF
- TRBJ2-5 TRBV4-1 - TGCGCCAGCAGCCAAGAACAGGTGCAAGAGACCCAGTACTTC CASSQEQVQETQYF
- TRBJ2-2 TRBV27 - TGTGCCAGCAGTGTAACTATTTCAGGGAGAGGGGGAGAGCTGTTTTTT CASSVTISGRGGELFF
- TRBJ2-1 TRBV29-1 - TGCAGCGTTGAAACCCTAGAATCCTACAATGAGCAGTTCTTC CSVETLESYNEQFF
once TRBJ2-3 TRBV4-1 TRBD1 TGCGCCAGCAGCCAAGATCCACAGGGGGCTCAGTCAGATACGCAGTATTTT CASSQDPQGAQSDTQYF
- TRBJ1-2 TRBV7-9 - TGTGCCAGCAGCTGGCAGAGGGACTATGGCTACACCTTC CASSWQRDYGYTF
- TRBJ2-7 TRBV9 - TGTGCCAGCAGCGTAGGTGTAACAGGAGCCGAGCAGTACTTC CASSVGVTGAEQYF
once TRBJ2-2 TRBV9 - TGTGCCAGCAGCGTTAGCGAACCGACCGGGGAGCTGTTTTTT CASSVSEPTGELFF
- TRBJ2-3 TRBV5-1 TRBD2 TGCGCCAGCAGCGCAAGGACTAGCGGGAGGGCAGATACGCAGTATTTT CASSARTSGRADTQYF
- TRBJ2-1 TRBV6-1 - TGTGCCAGCAGTGAACCGAGCTCCTACAATGAGCAGTTCTTC CASSEPSSYNEQFF
- TRBJ2-2 TRBV11-3 TRBD2 TGTGCCAGCAGCTTAACGGGAGGGACCGGGGAGCTGTTTTTT CASSLTGGTGELFF
- TRBJ2-4 TRBV14 - TGTGCCAGCAGCCAAGAGGGGGGGCTTACCAAAAACATTCAGTACTTC CASSQEGGLTKNIQYF
- TRBJ2-2 TRBV5-5 - TGTGCCAGCAGCTTGGTGCCTAGCCAAGGGTCCGGGGAGCTGTTTTTT CASSLVPSQGSGELFF
- TRBJ2-2 TRBV11-2 - TGTGCCAGCAGGACTCCGTCGACTGCGAACACCGGGGAGCTGTTTTTT CASRTPSTANTGELFF
- TRBJ2-1 TRBV18 - TGTGCCAGCTCACCCGAGGACAGCTACAATGAGCAGTTCTTC CASSPEDSYNEQFF
- TRBJ1-1 TRBV19 - TGTGCCAGTAGTCAACCAGGGGACGACACTGAAGCTTTCTTT CASSQPGDDTEAFF
once TRBJ2-1 TRBV7-3 TRBD2 TGTGCCAGCAGCTTAAATCCTAGCGGCCATACGAATGAGCAGTTCTTC CASSLNPSGHTNEQFF
- TRBJ1-1 TRBV5-1 TRBD1 TGCGCCAGCAGCCGGGGGACAGCTGAAGCTTTCTTT CASSRGTAEAFF
- TRBJ2-1 TRBV7-6 TRBD2 TGTGCCAGCAGCCCGGGACTAGCGGAATACAATGAGCAGTTCTTC CASSPGLAEYNEQFF
- TRBJ2-1 TRBV11-3 - TGTGCCAGCAGCTTAGGTCGGGATTCCGTGGATGAGCAGTTCTTC CASSLGRDSVDEQFF
- TRBJ2-1 TRBV15 TRBD2 TGTGCCACCAGCAGGACTAGCGGGAGTTCCTACAATGAGCAGTTCTTC CATSRTSGSSYNEQFF
- TRBJ2-7 TRBV5-4 TRBD1 TGTGCCAGCAGCGGACGGGACAGCCACTACGAGCAGTACTTC CASSGRDSHYEQYF
- TRBJ2-1 TRBV9 TRBD2 TGTGCCAGCAGCGTTGGAGCGGGAAGTAGGTACAATGAGCAGTTCTTC CASSVGAGSRYNEQFF